This note documents a single T cell receptor beta chain sequence. Only in-frame clones appear in the TCRdb table, and some are missing; sequencing was by immunoSEQ multiplex PCR. The profile shows about 75,000 clones, roughly 86% of them singletons. These data are taken from a study of OX40 agonist ivuxolimab in advanced cancers. This CDR3 contains 9 residues. The V gene lost 10 bases and the J gene lost 5 bases, with 3 bases spanning the gap. CDR1 is LNHDA and CDR2 is SQIVND in the germline V gene (reference sequence). The source was CD4+ or CD8+ T cells sorted from blood, collected in a trial of the OX40 agonist ivuxolimab. The gene calls are TRBV19 and TRBJ1-5; the D is unclear. The origin of this receptor is an adult with an advanced solid tumor such as melanoma, head and neck, liver or kidney cancer. CDR3 loop: CATDQPQHF. The CDR3 DNA reads as TGTGCCACCGATCAGCCCCAGCATTTT.